The rows below give T cell receptor beta chains drawn from one sample of a study of T-cell memory formation after mild COVID-19. TCRdb used MiXCR to reprocess the 5' RACE reads, holding one entry per CDR3 protein. The repertoire holds around 300,000 distinct CDR3 sequences, with 14% as singletons. Sample: PBMCs or a T cell subset sorted from them (not recorded which). The receptors originated from a man between 18 and 29 years old who had mild COVID-19 (a few samples of this study predate the infection). Cell type and time point are not known. Each CDR3 is given with its conserved first and last residue. The D gene is left open where the match is weak. Size tells how often a clone was seen (once, few, many) or the class of an expanded clone, and some rows leave it out.

clone_size	v_call	j_call	cdr3_length	d_call	cdr3_aa	cdr3_nt
NA	TRBV4-3	TRBJ2-3	16	TRBD1	CASSPSGTGGGDTQYF	TGCGCCAGCAGCCCATCCGGGACAGGGGGGGGGGATACGCAGTATTTT
NA	TRBV7-8	TRBJ2-1	15	NA	CASSFRGGEYNEQFF	TGTGCCAGCAGCTTCAGGGGGGGGGAGTACAATGAGCAGTTCTTC
few	TRBV3-1	TRBJ2-1	13	NA	CASSEQDRGEQFF	TGTGCCAGCAGCGAACAGGACCGAGGTGAGCAGTTCTTC
few	TRBV6-5	TRBJ1-1	14	NA	CASSYTLRDTEAFF	TGTGCCAGCAGTTACACGTTACGGGACACTGAAGCTTTCTTT
NA	TRBV12-3/TRBV12-4	TRBJ1-5	13	NA	CASSLGINHPQHF	TGTGCCAGCAGTTTGGGCATCAATCACCCCCAGCATTTT
few	TRBV9	TRBJ1-1	15	NA	CASSVDPDQNTEAFF	TGTGCCAGCAGCGTAGATCCGGATCAGAACACTGAAGCTTTCTTT
NA	TRBV7-9	TRBJ2-6	15	NA	CASSLVLSGANVLTF	TGTGCCAGCAGCTTAGTCCTCTCTGGGGCCAACGTCCTGACTTTC
few	TRBV20-1	TRBJ1-1	11	NA	CRTGRTNPAFF	TGCAGGACGGGCCGTACAAATCCGGCTTTCTTT
NA	TRBV5-1	TRBJ1-6	14	NA	CASSLEEGNSPLHF	TGCGCCAGCAGCTTGGAGGAAGGAAATTCACCCCTCCACTTT
few	TRBV12-3/TRBV12-4	TRBJ1-1	14	NA	CASIMGGHGTEAFF	TGTGCCAGCATCATGGGGGGGCACGGCACTGAAGCTTTCTTT
NA	TRBV4-3	TRBJ2-7	15	NA	CASSQHRDPQVEQYF	TGCGCCAGCAGCCAACACCGGGACCCCCAAGTCGAGCAGTACTTC
few	TRBV7-9	TRBJ2-5	14	TRBD2	CASSRLAGGETQYF	TGTGCCAGCAGCCGTCTAGCGGGGGGAGAGACCCAGTACTTC
few	TRBV7-2	TRBJ2-7	11	NA	CASSPSLEQYF	TGTGCCAGCAGCCCCTCATTGGAGCAGTACTTC
NA	TRBV6-5	TRBJ1-2	17	TRBD1	CASRRGSPGGNNYGYTF	TGTGCCAGCAGGAGGGGGAGCCCAGGGGGAAATAACTATGGCTACACCTTC
NA	TRBV18	TRBJ2-1	15	TRBD1	CASSPQSGGYNEQFF	TGTGCCAGCTCACCCCAGTCAGGGGGTTACAATGAGCAGTTCTTC
few	TRBV12-5	TRBJ1-5	13	NA	CASGSDSGQPQHF	TGTGCTAGTGGTTCCGACAGCGGTCAGCCCCAGCATTTT
few	TRBV7-9	TRBJ1-4	14	TRBD1	CASSSRQGIEKLFF	TGTGCCAGCAGCTCTCGACAGGGTATCGAAAAACTGTTTTTT
NA	TRBV11-2	TRBJ2-3	15	NA	CASSPGFISGDTQYF	TGTGCCAGCAGCCCAGGGTTTATTAGTGGAGATACGCAGTATTTT
few	TRBV20-1	TRBJ1-5	16	NA	CSAIGGLRYSNQPQHF	TGCAGTGCTATCGGGGGCCTCCGTTATAGCAATCAGCCCCAGCATTTT
NA	TRBV13	TRBJ2-2	15	NA	CASSVTGQGAGELFF	TGTGCCAGCAGCGTTACGGGACAAGGGGCCGGGGAGCTGTTTTTT